This TCR beta chain originates from a study of a mutant IDH1 vaccine in newly diagnosed glioma. For the study at large: Prior therapy was radiotherapy, temozolomide, or both; most received both. Findings and caveats of the study: Among all patients, vaccine-induced immune responses occurred in over 80%.

Time point denoted: week 35, safety follow-up. Every vaccine dose comprised 300 ug of mutant IDH1 20-mer peptide plus topical imiquimod. Sequencing used immunoSEQ multiplex PCR; TCRdb keeps in-frame clones, though not all of them. The sample has under 40,000 clones, around 80% seen once; the top ten hold over 9%. Remarks on this clone: Its antigen remains unknown.

The origin of this receptor is a woman aged 40 to 50 with glioma. This material consisted of PBMCs, taken from a glioma patient whose treatment included an IDH1 peptide vaccine.

CDR3: CASSVGNRGLEQYF. CDR3 nucleotide sequence: TGTGCCAGCAGCGTAGGAAACAGGGGGTTGGAGCAGTACTTC. The rearrangement links TRBV9 to TRBJ2-7, with 8 bases identical to TRBD1. The CDR3 loop spans 14 amino acids. V lost 0 bases to trimming and J lost 7 bases; unmatched junction nucleotides: 6. Germline V lookup: CDR1 SGDLS, CDR2 YYNGEE. The variable domain in full, completed from reference TRBV9 and TRBJ2-7, reads DSGVTQTPKHLITATGQRVTLRCSPRSGDLSVYWYQQSLDQGLQFLIQYYNGEERAKGNILERFSAQQFPDLHSELNLSSLELGDSALYFCASSVGNRGLEQYFGPGTRLTVT.